This passage covers 27 T cell receptor beta chains from one sample sequenced in a study of blood T cell repertoires in COVID-19. Produced via immunoSEQ multiplex PCR; TCRdb's table is partial and in-frame only. The sample includes 150,000 to 200,000 clones, around 79% of them seen just once. Material: peripheral blood. All receptors derive from a woman in her forties with COVID-19, enrolled during active disease.

V and J are TRBV27 and TRBJ2-2; 9 nucleotides align to TRBD1. The CDR3 length is 16 residues. From germline, CDR1 is MNHEY and CDR2 SMNVEV (reference sequence). V gave up 3 bases and J gave up 4 bases; unmatched junction bases: 6. Here the CDR3 DNA reads TGTGCCAGCAGTTTCTCCATGACAGGGGGCACCGGGGAGCTGTTTTTT. This encodes CASSFSMTGGTGELFF.

Concerning this clone itself: Other DNA sequences from this sample encode an identical CDR3 as well. The chain combines TRBV5-1 with TRBJ2-3, with 8 bases lining up with TRBD2. V was pared by 0 bases and J by 3 bases, with 3 bases of the junction left unmatched. The CDR3 totals 15 residues. Germline V CDR1 and CDR2: SGHRS, YFSETQ. The CDR3 sequence is CASSLASGGTDTQYF. The CDR3 DNA reads TGCGCCAGCAGCTTGGCCAGCGGGGGAACAGATACGCAGTATTTT.

The chain joins TRBV29-1 to TRBJ1-1, with no clear D. V gave up 7 bases and J gave up 3 bases, with 15 bases separating them. Germline V gene sequence: CDR1 SQVTM, CDR2 ANQGSEA. This CDR3 is 13 amino acids long. CDR3 sequence (DNA): TGCAGCGCTCTAGTTAACGGTGACACTGAAGCTTTCTTT. Translating it yields CSALVNGDTEAFF. The full variable domain, in which reference TRBV29-1 and TRBJ1-1 provide the parts outside the CDR3, is SAVISQKPSRDICQRGTSLTIQCQVDSQVTMMFWYRQQPGQSLTLIATANQGSEATYESGFVIDKFPISRPNLTFSTLTVSNMSPEDSSIYLCSALVNGDTEAFFGQGTRLTVV.

This chain joins TRBV19 and TRBJ1-5; 8 bases line up with TRBD1. The germline V gene encodes CDR1 LNHDA and CDR2 SQIVND (reference sequence). The CDR3 sequence is 16 residues long. V dropped 4 bases and J dropped 6; count of bases not matched to a gene: 11. CDR3 residues: CASSRGNQGAGQPQHF. The DNA for the CDR3 is TGTGCCAGTAGTAGAGGGAACCAGGGGGCGGGTCAGCCCCAGCATTTT.

This chain uses TRBV5-1 with TRBJ2-1; 10 positions agree with TRBD1. The CDR3 length is 14 residues. V gave up 3 bases and J gave up 9 bases; unmatched junction bases: 6. The germline V gene encodes CDR1 SGHRS and CDR2 YFSETQ. The CDR3 loop is CASSSWTGGGEQFF. The CDR3 DNA sequence: TGCGCCAGCAGCTCCTGGACAGGGGGGGGTGAGCAGTTCTTC.

V gene TRBV6-2 or TRBV6-3 combines with J gene TRBJ2-1, with 8 bases identical to TRBD2. This CDR3 is 15 amino acids long. CDR1 is MNHEY, CDR2 SVGEGT, per germline. Germline trimming cut 2 bases from V and 8 bases from J; bases unmatched to any gene: 8. CDR3 in amino acids: CASSYVGTSFDEQFF. The CDR3 region has the DNA TGTGCCAGCAGTTACGTCGGGACTAGTTTCGATGAGCAGTTCTTC.

This clone showed up just once. The chain couples TRBV6-5 to TRBJ2-7; 10 bases agree with TRBD1. V lost 0 bases to trimming and J lost 6 bases; unmatched junction nucleotides: 8. Looked up from germline, CDR1 is MNHEY and CDR2 is SVGAGI. This CDR3 has 16 amino acids. CDR3 sequence: CASSYSKTGGGGEQYF. The CDR3 region has the DNA TGTGCCAGCAGTTACTCGAAGACAGGGGGCGGCGGCGAGCAGTACTTC.

This rearrangement joins TRBV19 to TRBJ2-7, with unresolved D. V gave up 1 base and J gave up 7 bases, with 8 bases separating them. The CDR3 has 12 amino acids. The germline CDR1 and CDR2 sequences are LNHDA and SQIVND (reference sequence). In DNA form, the CDR3 reads TGTGCCAGTAGTATAGGCAACAGAGAGCAGTACTTC. It is translated as CASSIGNREQYF.

This chain uses TRBV3-1 (or the pseudogene TRBV3-2) with TRBJ1-2; a weak D match, TRBD1 (5 bases). V gave up 2 bases and J gave up 8 bases, with 15 bases separating them. Germline V lookup: CDR1 LGHDT, CDR2 YNNKEL (reference sequence). This CDR3 has 14 amino acids. The CDR3 coding sequence is TGTGCCAGCAGCCAACAGATCCAGGGTTACGGCTACACCTTC. Amino acids: CASSQQIQGYGYTF.

The rearrangement joins TRBV18 to TRBJ2-5, with a weak D call TRBD2 (6 bases). Germline assignment: CDR1 KGHSH and CDR2 LQKENI. Trimming shortened V by 0 bases and J by 2 bases, and 13 bases separated the two germline ends. The CDR3 contains 16 residues. The CDR3 coding sequence is TGTGCCAGCTCACCACCGCGACGGAGGGATCAAGAGACCCAGTACTTC. Translating it yields CASSPPRRRDQETQYF. Using reference TRBV18 and TRBJ2-5 for the parts outside the CDR3, the full variable domain is NAGVMQNPRHLVRRRGQEARLRCSPMKGHSHVYWYRQLPEEGLKFMVYLQKENIIDESGMPKERFSAEFPKEGPSILRIQQVVRGDSAAYFCASSPPRRRDQETQYFGPGTRLLVL.

The V and J genes are TRBV11-1 and TRBJ2-2; D is uncertain. CDR3 length equals 14 residues. CDR1 SGHAT and CDR2 FQDESV come from the germline V gene (reference sequence). Trimming took 1 base from V and 4 from J, leaving 7 bases between them. The CDR3 loop reads CASSLVVLTGELFF. The CDR3 DNA reads as TGTGCCAGCAGCTTAGTCGTTCTCACCGGGGAGCTGTTTTTT.

This clone was seen only a few times. The chain uses TRBV5-1 and TRBJ2-2, with D tentatively TRBD2 (5 bases). CDR3 length: 16 amino acids. The germline gives CDR1 SGHRS, CDR2 YFSETQ. Trimming shortened V by 1 base and J by 2 bases, and 12 bases separated the two germline ends. This CDR3 is CASSLTGILNTGELFF. The DNA of the CDR3 is TGCGCCAGCAGCTTGACGGGGATTCTTAACACCGGGGAGCTGTTTTTT.

The chain uses TRBV7-9 and TRBJ2-7, with a weak D call TRBD1 (6 bases). V was cut by 5 bases and J by 1 base, with 24 bases left in between. Germline V gene data show CDR1 as SEHNR and CDR2 as FQNEAQ (reference sequence). The CDR3 has 18 amino acids. The CDR3 reads CASSHPTGQGKESYEQYF. CDR3 DNA: TGTGCCAGCAGCCACCCCACGGGACAAGGGAAAGAGTCCTACGAGCAGTACTTC.

V and J are TRBV5-4 and TRBJ1-2; D gene unclear. V was shortened by 4 bases and J by 5 bases, with 9 bases between the two germline ends. Germline CDR1 reads SGHNT; CDR2 reads YYREEE (reference sequence). The CDR3 is 12 amino acids. The CDR3 is CASSETRYGYTF. In DNA, the CDR3 is TGTGCCAGCAGCGAAACTCGGTATGGCTACACCTTC.

This sequence joins TRBV5-6 and TRBJ2-3; 8 bases match TRBD2. Trimming cost V 1 base and J 2 bases; bases outside gene matches: 3. The germline CDR1 and CDR2 sequences are SGHDT and YYEEEE. The CDR3 loop spans 15 amino acids. CDR3 in DNA: TGTGCCAGCAGCTTGCGTAGCGGGAACACAGATACGCAGTATTTT. As protein: CASSLRSGNTDTQYF.

The chain joins TRBV30 to TRBJ1-2, with TRBD1 as a possible D gene (5 bases). The V end was cut by 5 bases, the J end by 8 bases, with 18 bases between. The CDR3 has 13 amino acids. Looked up from germline, CDR1 is GTSNPN and CDR2 is SVGIG (reference sequence). The CDR3 coding sequence is TGTGCCTGGTCCCTAATGGGGGGGGTCGGCTACACCTTC. Translated, it gives CAWSLMGGVGYTF. The complete variable domain, with remaining parts taken from reference TRBV30 and TRBJ1-2, reads SQTIHQWPATLVQPVGSPLSLECTVEGTSNPNLYWYRQAAGRGLQLLFYSVGIGQISSEVPQNLSASRPQDRQFILSSKKLLLSDSGFYLCAWSLMGGVGYTFGSGTRLTVV.

This chain uses TRBV5-3 with TRBJ1-5; D not certain. TRBV5-3 is marked as an open reading frame, function uncertain. V lost 4 bases, J lost 5 bases, and 22 bases lay in between. The CDR3 consists of 17 residues. CDR3 coding DNA: TGTGCCAGAAGCCCCCCGTCCCACCCAAGCCTCCATCAGCCCCAGCATTTT. It specifies CARSPPSHPSLHQPQHF.

The chain is built from TRBV19 and TRBJ1-3; D not certain. This CDR3 is 15 amino acids long. Germline loops: CDR1 LNHDA, CDR2 SQIVND (reference sequence). Trimming took 3 bases from V and 0 from J, leaving 9 bases between them. CDR3 region: CASSIGWNSGNTIYF. The CDR3 DNA is TGTGCCAGTAGTATCGGGTGGAACTCTGGAAACACCATATATTTT.

V usage is TRBV11-2 and J usage is TRBJ2-1; 10 nucleotides match TRBD2. V was clipped by 1 base and J by 7 bases; unmatched bases: 4. The CDR3 has 15 residues. Germline lookup yields CDR1 SGHAT and CDR2 FQNNGV. The CDR3 protein is CASSLAGLAENEQFF. The CDR3 DNA reads TGTGCCAGCAGCTTAGCAGGACTAGCGGAAAATGAGCAGTTCTTC.

V and J are TRBV7-2 and TRBJ2-5, with D possibly matching TRBD1 (6 bases). The germline V and J ends were trimmed by 4 bases and 1 base, with 16 bases remaining between them. The CDR3 spans 16 residues. From germline, CDR1 is SGHTA and CDR2 FQGNSA. The CDR3 DNA sequence: TGTGCCAGCAGCTCTGGGCTACAGGGTCCCCAAGAGACCCAGTACTTC. This translates into CASSSGLQGPQETQYF.

The genes are TRBV13 and TRBJ1-4, with D maybe TRBD1 (5 bases). Per the germline V gene, CDR1 is PRHDT and CDR2 is FYEKMQ (reference sequence). CDR3 length equals 14 residues. Deletions cut 5 bases from V and 3 bases from J, with 10 bases between. CDR3 sequence reads: CASSRGGSNEKLFF. The CDR3 nucleotides are TGTGCCAGCAGCCGCGGGGGGTCTAATGAAAAACTGTTTTTT.

This chain links TRBV12-3 or TRBV12-4 with TRBJ1-2, with a possible D match to TRBD1 (5 bases). With 1 base removed from V and 6 bases from J, the gap between germline ends came to 9 bases. CDR3 length: 13 amino acids. The CDR3 loop is CASSLGKGHGYTF. The CDR3 coding sequence is TGTGCCAGCAGTTTAGGGAAGGGGCATGGCTACACCTTC.

This clone showed up just a few times. The chain employs TRBV4-3 and TRBJ1-3; 7 bases map to TRBD1. The CDR3 extends over 14 amino acids. Germline-derived CDR1 and CDR2 are LGHNA and YSLEER. V was clipped by 3 bases and J by 7 bases; unmatched bases: 6. The CDR3 DNA sequence: TGCGCCAGCAGCCAGGGACAGCCAGGCAACACCATATATTTT. It specifies CASSQGQPGNTIYF.

The chain is built from TRBV5-5 and TRBJ2-2; TRBD2 matches 9 bases. The V segment lost 3 bases and the J segment 4 bases; nucleotides outside the gene matches: 7. Germline V gene lookup returns CDR1 SGHKS and CDR2 YYEKEE (reference sequence). The CDR3 has 16 amino acids. The CDR3 DNA follows: TGTGCCAGCAGCTCCGCTAGCGGGGCTAGCACCGGGGAGCTGTTTTTT. It is translated as CASSSASGASTGELFF.

This rearrangement joins TRBV19 to TRBJ1-1; 7 bases map to TRBD1. V lost 4 bases and J lost 0; bases outside the gene matches: 8. Germline V gene sequence: CDR1 LNHDA, CDR2 SQIVND (reference sequence). The CDR3 has 16 residues. The CDR3 spells CASSTGGTQLNTEAFF. DNA for the CDR3: TGTGCCAGTAGTACAGGGGGAACACAATTGAACACTGAAGCTTTCTTT.

The rearrangement uses TRBV6-5 and TRBJ1-5; D remains ambiguous. The V end was cut by 4 bases, the J end by 5 bases, with 15 bases between. The CDR3 runs 15 residues. Germline CDR1 is MNHEY and CDR2 is SVGAGI. The CDR3 here is CASSSTRWLDQPQHF. The CDR3 region has the DNA TGTGCCAGCAGTTCTACCAGGTGGTTAGATCAGCCCCAGCATTTT.

This rearrangement joins TRBV29-1 to TRBJ2-2; D uncertain. With 3 bases removed from V and 1 base from J, the gap between germline ends came to 6 bases. Germline values: CDR1 SQVTM, CDR2 ANQGSEA. This CDR3 region has 13 residues. The CDR3 loop is CSVDTENTGELFF. DNA for the CDR3: TGCAGCGTTGACACAGAGAACACCGGGGAGCTGTTTTTT.